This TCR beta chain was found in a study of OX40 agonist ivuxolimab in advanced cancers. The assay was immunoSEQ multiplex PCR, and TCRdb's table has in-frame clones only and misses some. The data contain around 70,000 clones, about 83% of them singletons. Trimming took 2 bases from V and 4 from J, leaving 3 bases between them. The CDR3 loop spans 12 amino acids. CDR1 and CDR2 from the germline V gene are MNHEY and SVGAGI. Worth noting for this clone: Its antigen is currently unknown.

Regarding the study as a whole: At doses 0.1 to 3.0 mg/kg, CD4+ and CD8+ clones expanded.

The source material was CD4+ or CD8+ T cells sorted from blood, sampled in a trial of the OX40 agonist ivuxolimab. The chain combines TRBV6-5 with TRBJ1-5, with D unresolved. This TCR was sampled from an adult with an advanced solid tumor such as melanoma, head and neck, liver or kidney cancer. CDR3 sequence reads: CASSYGNQPQHF. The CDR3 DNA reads TGTGCCAGCAGTTACGGGAATCAGCCCCAGCATTTT.